A selection of T cell receptor beta chains follows, all from one sample in a study of blood T cell repertoires in COVID-19. Profiled with immunoSEQ multiplex PCR; TCRdb holds only in-frame clones, not every one. The repertoire has under 200,000 clones, 85% of them found once; the top ten carry around 0.93%. Sequencing was carried out using peripheral blood. Receptors were obtained from a man between 60 and 70 years old with COVID-19, enrolled during active disease. Both conserved end residues are part of each CDR3. D genes are given only for firm matches. Clone size is given for some rows only: seen once, a few or many times, or a class if the clone is expanded.

V: TRBV6-2/TRBV6-3
D: -
size: -
J: TRBJ1-1
CDR3: CASSYSPNEQLTEAFF
DNA: TGTGCCAGCAGTTACTCTCCCAACGAACAGCTGACTGAAGCTTTCTTT

V: TRBV4-1
D: TRBD1
size: -
J: TRBJ1-5
CDR3: CASSQDKTGSNQPQHF
DNA: TGCGCCAGCAGCCAAGATAAGACAGGGAGCAATCAGCCCCAGCATTTT

V: TRBV5-1
D: TRBD1
size: once
J: TRBJ1-2
CDR3: CASSPAPTGGDGYTF
DNA: TGCGCCAGCAGCCCGGCCCCGACAGGGGGAGATGGCTACACCTTC

V: TRBV6-1
D: TRBD2
size: -
J: TRBJ2-1
CDR3: CASSEAVLRGGFF
DNA: TGTGCCAGCAGTGAAGCGGTTTTACGGGGGGGGTTCTTC

V: TRBV3-1/TRBV3-2
D: -
size: -
J: TRBJ1-1
CDR3: CASSSRGGVNTEAFF
DNA: TGTGCCAGCAGCTCCCGGGGAGGGGTTAACACTGAAGCTTTCTTT

V: TRBV20-1
D: -
size: -
J: TRBJ1-2
CDR3: CSASKGDHGYTF
DNA: TGCAGTGCTAGTAAAGGGGATCATGGCTACACCTTC

V: TRBV15
D: TRBD1
size: -
J: TRBJ2-2
CDR3: CATSRGTGRQLFF
DNA: TGTGCCACCAGCAGAGGGACAGGGAGACAGCTGTTTTTT

V: TRBV9
D: -
size: -
J: TRBJ2-2
CDR3: CASSSTTNTGELFF
DNA: TGTGCCAGCAGCTCTACGACAAACACCGGGGAGCTGTTTTTT

V: TRBV5-5
D: -
size: -
J: TRBJ1-1
CDR3: CASSIQGFTEAFF
DNA: TGTGCCAGCAGCATCCAGGGATTCACTGAAGCTTTCTTT

V: TRBV9
D: -
size: -
J: TRBJ1-3
CDR3: CASSIGPISGNTIYF
DNA: TGTGCCAGCAGCATAGGGCCGATCTCTGGAAACACCATATATTTT

V: TRBV7-2
D: -
size: -
J: TRBJ1-2
CDR3: CASSLAIGHSPYGYTF
DNA: TGTGCCAGCAGCTTAGCGATTGGACACAGTCCCTATGGCTACACCTTC

V: TRBV2
D: -
size: few
J: TRBJ2-5
CDR3: CASSDGSPSETQYF
DNA: TGTGCCAGCAGCGATGGCTCCCCGTCGGAGACCCAGTACTTC

V: TRBV18
D: -
size: -
J: TRBJ1-1
CDR3: CASSPQGNTEAFF
DNA: TGTGCCAGCTCACCTCAGGGGAACACTGAAGCTTTCTTT

V: TRBV3-1/TRBV3-2
D: -
size: few
J: TRBJ1-1
CDR3: CASSHGLMNTEAFF
DNA: TGTGCCAGCAGCCACGGACTCATGAACACTGAAGCTTTCTTT

V: TRBV3-1/TRBV3-2
D: -
size: -
J: TRBJ2-3
CDR3: CASSQDALGPLGF
DNA: TGTGCCAGCAGCCAAGATGCACTGGGCCCCCTTGGTTTT

V: TRBV5-1
D: TRBD2
size: once
J: TRBJ2-7
CDR3: CASSLGGSGSGYEQYF
DNA: TGCGCCAGCAGCTTGGGTGGTAGCGGGAGCGGATACGAGCAGTACTTC

V: TRBV19
D: TRBD2
size: -
J: TRBJ2-5
CDR3: CASSPGLARETQYF
DNA: TGTGCCAGTAGTCCGGGACTAGCTCGGGAGACCCAGTACTTC

V: TRBV5-4
D: -
size: -
J: TRBJ1-2
CDR3: CASSLGPANYGYTF
DNA: TGTGCCAGCAGCTTGGGTCCAGCTAACTATGGCTACACCTTC

V: TRBV5-1
D: -
size: -
J: TRBJ1-2
CDR3: CASSLTGQSYGYTF
DNA: TGCGCCAGCAGCTTGACAGGACAGAGCTATGGCTACACCTTC

V: TRBV7-2
D: -
size: once
J: TRBJ2-1
CDR3: CASSYQASSYNEQFF
DNA: TGTGCCAGCAGCTACCAAGCGTCCTCCTACAATGAGCAGTTCTTC

V: TRBV4-2
D: -
size: -
J: TRBJ2-1
CDR3: CASSRGANEQFF
DNA: TGTGCCAGCAGCCGTGGGGCCAATGAGCAGTTCTTC

V: TRBV5-8
D: TRBD1
size: -
J: TRBJ1-1
CDR3: CASSSRRGQGNTEAFF
DNA: TGTGCCAGCAGCTCACGGAGGGGACAGGGGAACACTGAAGCTTTCTTT

V: TRBV6-2/TRBV6-3
D: -
size: -
J: TRBJ1-1
CDR3: CASSYFREGSTEAFF
DNA: TGTGCCAGCAGTTACTTCAGGGAAGGATCCACTGAAGCTTTCTTT

V: TRBV5-6
D: TRBD1
size: -
J: TRBJ1-2
CDR3: CASIPRPDRNYGYTF
DNA: TGTGCCAGCATCCCCAGGCCGGACAGGAACTATGGCTACACCTTC

V: TRBV24-1
D: TRBD2
size: -
J: TRBJ2-5
CDR3: CATSDPRGRETQYF
DNA: TGTGCCACCAGTGACCCTCGCGGGAGGGAGACCCAGTACTTC

V: TRBV2
D: -
size: -
J: TRBJ1-4
CDR3: CASSEWQGGEKLFF
DNA: TGTGCCAGCAGTGAGTGGCAAGGGGGTGAAAAACTGTTTTTT

V: TRBV12-3/TRBV12-4
D: -
size: few
J: TRBJ1-1
CDR3: CASSLGDEAFF
DNA: TGTGCCAGCAGCCTAGGGGATGAAGCTTTCTTT

V: TRBV12-3/TRBV12-4
D: -
size: -
J: TRBJ1-1
CDR3: CASSRQGRTEAFF
DNA: TGTGCCAGCAGTCGGCAGGGTAGGACTGAAGCTTTCTTT

V: TRBV9
D: TRBD2
size: -
J: TRBJ2-2
CDR3: CASSVAPTSGRTGELFF
DNA: TGTGCCAGCAGCGTAGCCCCTACTAGCGGGCGTACCGGGGAGCTGTTTTTT

V: TRBV4-3
D: TRBD1
size: once
J: TRBJ1-2
CDR3: CASSHRTGGTNGYTF
DNA: TGCGCCAGCAGCCACCGGACAGGCGGAACAAATGGCTACACCTTC

V: TRBV29-1
D: TRBD1
size: -
J: TRBJ2-3
CDR3: CSVGQGTDTQYF
DNA: TGCAGCGTGGGACAGGGCACAGATACGCAGTATTTT

V: TRBV9
D: -
size: -
J: TRBJ1-6
CDR3: CASSPTSNSPLHF
DNA: TGTGCCAGCAGCCCTACCTCTAATTCACCCCTCCACTTT

V: TRBV5-4
D: -
size: -
J: TRBJ2-6
CDR3: CASSSFQGTGANVLTF
DNA: TGTGCCAGCAGCTCCTTCCAGGGTACTGGGGCCAACGTCCTGACTTTC

V: TRBV5-3
D: TRBD2
size: few
J: TRBJ2-2
CDR3: CARRGGSPGELFF
DNA: TGTGCCAGGAGGGGCGGGAGTCCCGGGGAGCTGTTTTTT

V: TRBV9
D: -
size: -
J: TRBJ1-2
CDR3: CASSEQGDGYTF
DNA: TGTGCCAGCAGCGAACAGGGAGACGGCTACACCTTC

V: TRBV19
D: -
size: -
J: TRBJ1-1
CDR3: CASSLSVLADTEAFF
DNA: TGTGCCAGTAGTCTCTCGGTCCTGGCGGACACTGAAGCTTTCTTT

V: TRBV29-1
D: TRBD2
size: -
J: TRBJ2-1
CDR3: CSVEGATSGSVSYNEQFF
DNA: TGCAGCGTTGAAGGGGCGACTAGCGGGTCCGTCTCCTACAATGAGCAGTTCTTC

V: TRBV7-9
D: TRBD1
size: once
J: TRBJ1-2
CDR3: CASDGQVPYGYTF
DNA: TGTGCCAGCGACGGACAGGTTCCTTATGGCTACACCTTC

V: TRBV19
D: TRBD1
size: once
J: TRBJ1-1
CDR3: CASRGQTNTEAFF
DNA: TGTGCCAGCCGGGGACAGACGAACACTGAAGCTTTCTTT

V: TRBV7-2
D: -
size: once
J: TRBJ1-3
CDR3: CASSLGGSPGNTIYF
DNA: TGTGCCAGCAGCTTAGGAGGGTCTCCTGGAAACACCATATATTTT

V: TRBV27
D: -
size: -
J: TRBJ1-2
CDR3: CASRQTGSNYGYTF
DNA: TGTGCCAGCAGACAGACAGGATCTAACTATGGCTACACCTTC

V: TRBV9
D: TRBD1
size: few
J: TRBJ1-4
CDR3: CASSPHGTGIREKLFF
DNA: TGTGCCAGCAGCCCCCACGGGACAGGGATCCGGGAAAAACTGTTTTTT

V: TRBV10-3
D: -
size: once
J: TRBJ2-7
CDR3: CAISGGSQAVPGQGNYEQYF
DNA: TGTGCCATCAGTGGGGGAAGTCAGGCAGTTCCGGGACAAGGAAACTACGAGCAGTACTTC

V: TRBV5-1
D: -
size: few
J: TRBJ1-4
CDR3: CASSSGGRNEKLFF
DNA: TGCGCCAGCAGCTCGGGGGGTAGGAATGAAAAACTGTTTTTT

V: TRBV28
D: -
size: -
J: TRBJ2-7
CDR3: CASSLTVYEQYF
DNA: TGTGCCAGCAGTTTGACAGTCTACGAGCAGTACTTC

V: TRBV29-1
D: -
size: -
J: TRBJ1-1
CDR3: CSVTPGATEAFF
DNA: TGCAGCGTGACTCCAGGGGCCACTGAAGCTTTCTTT

V: TRBV5-1
D: -
size: -
J: TRBJ2-7
CDR3: CASSLRGSGLVEQYF
DNA: TGCGCCAGCAGCCTACGAGGTTCAGGGCTTGTAGAGCAGTACTTC

V: TRBV7-9
D: -
size: -
J: TRBJ1-1
CDR3: CASSLDAQGGTEAFF
DNA: TGTGCCAGCAGCTTAGATGCCCAGGGAGGCACTGAAGCTTTCTTT

V: TRBV20-1
D: -
size: few
J: TRBJ1-2
CDR3: CSAPLAGFHTF
DNA: TGCAGTGCCCCCCTGGCGGGGTTCCACACCTTC